The present T cell receptor beta chain was sequenced within a study of cytomegalovirus exposure and HLA in healthy donors. 60 Vbeta and 13 Jbeta primers were used in PCR. The method was immunoSEQ multiplex PCR; TCRdb's version includes in-frame clones alone and lacks a portion of them. This repertoire shows tens of thousands of clones, 65% to 80% found once; its top ten account for 9.5% to 13%. Germline CDR1 reads SGDLS; CDR2 reads YYNGEE. The junction had 2 bases not matched to a gene; V was cut back by 4 bases and J by 5 bases. The CDR3 has 13 residues. The donors comprised healthy bone marrow donors.

The sequencing input was PBMCs. The V and J genes are TRBV9 and TRBJ2-7; 11 positions match TRBD2. This sequence originates from a male donor in good health and CMV-seropositive. In DNA, the CDR3 is TGTGCCAGCAGCCTTAGCGGGAGGGACGAGCAGTACTTC. It encodes CASSLSGRDEQYF.